These 23 T cell receptor beta chains originate from one sample sequenced in a study of OX40 agonist ivuxolimab in advanced cancers. TCRdb keeps only in-frame clones here, not all; method: immunoSEQ multiplex PCR. The data hold tens of thousands of clones, with around nine tenths observed a single time. This specimen was CD4+ or CD8+ T cells sorted from blood, taken in a trial of the OX40 agonist ivuxolimab. These receptor sequences come from an adult with an advanced solid tumor such as melanoma, head and neck, liver or kidney cancer.

The chain carries TRBV5-5 and TRBJ2-5; no definite D call. The germline V gene has CDR1 SGHKS and CDR2 YYEKEE (reference sequence). V was shortened by 7 bases and J by 2 bases, with 6 bases between the two germline ends. The CDR3 is 11 residues long. This CDR3 is CASVQQETQYF. The CDR3 DNA is TGTGCCAGCGTGCAGCAAGAGACCCAGTACTTC.

The chain is built from TRBV10-1 and TRBJ2-3; maybe TRBD2 (6 bases). CDR1 WNHNN and CDR2 SYGVQD come from the germline V gene (reference sequence). V lost 7 bases to trimming and J lost 3 bases, with 17 bases between them. The CDR3 length is 15 residues. The CDR3 DNA reads as TGCGCCAGCACTTCGGGACTCTCCGGGACAGATACGCAGTATTTT. This translates into CASTSGLSGTDTQYF.

The chain recombines TRBV5-1 with TRBJ2-5; TRBD2 agrees at 7 bases. Germline trimming cut 0 bases from V and 5 bases from J; bases unmatched to any gene: 4. There are 14 residues in the CDR3. Germline loops: CDR1 SGHRS, CDR2 YFSETQ. CDR3 DNA sequence: TGCGCCAGCAGCTTGGTGGCGGGAGACGAGACCCAGTACTTC. This translates into CASSLVAGDETQYF.

This chain joins TRBV28 and TRBJ2-7; TRBD1 matches at 8 bases. Trimming took 5 bases from V and 0 from J; bases not matched to a gene: 6. This CDR3 has 15 amino acids. Germline values: CDR1 MDHEN, CDR2 SYDVKM. The CDR3 DNA reads TGTGCCAGCAGTCTGCCGGGACAGGTCTCCTACGAGCAGTACTTC. This gives the protein CASSLPGQVSYEQYF. Variable domain in full (rest from reference TRBV28 and TRBJ2-7): DVKVTQSSRYLVKRTGEKVFLECVQDMDHENMFWYRQDPGLGLRLIYFSYDVKMKEKGDIPEGYSVSREKKERFSLILESASTNQTSMYLCASSLPGQVSYEQYFGPGTRLTVT.

V and J are TRBV10-3 and TRBJ2-2; 10 bases line up with TRBD1. Germline CDR1 and CDR2: ENHRY and SYGVKD. V shed 6 bases and J 2 bases; nucleotides not matched to a gene: 3. The CDR3 is 15 residues long. CDR3 bases: TGTGCCATCAGCCGACAGGGGGCAAACACCGGGGAGCTGTTTTTT. This sequence encodes CAISRQGANTGELFF.

The chain employs TRBV5-1 and TRBJ1-1, with 8 bases lining up with TRBD1. This CDR3 spans 15 amino acids. The V gene end was trimmed by 5 bases and the J gene end by 2 bases; junction bases not matched to a gene: 8. The germline V gene encodes CDR1 SGHRS and CDR2 YFSETQ. The CDR3 spells CASRVGGQENTEAFF. The CDR3, as DNA: TGCGCCAGCAGAGTCGGGGGACAGGAAAACACTGAAGCTTTCTTT.

This chain links TRBV2 with TRBJ1-5; 9 bases are a match to TRBD1. This CDR3 comprises 17 residues. The germline V gene encodes CDR1 SNHLY and CDR2 FYNNEI. After removal of 6 bases from V and 1 base from J, the junction contained 10 bases not matched to a gene. The CDR3 nucleotides read TGTGCCAGCAGGAAAACCTCCGGGACAGGGAGCAATCAGCCCCAGCATTTT. Protein: CASRKTSGTGSNQPQHF. Combining the CDR3 with reference TRBV2 and TRBJ1-5 gives the whole variable domain EPEVTQTPSHQVTQMGQEVILRCVPISNHLYFYWYRQILGQKVEFLVSFYNNEISEKSEIFDDQFSVERPDGSNFTLKIRSTKLEDSAMYFCASRKTSGTGSNQPQHFGDGTRLSIL.

CDR3 sequence reads: CASSPTTGNIQYF. The DNA of the CDR3 is TGCGCCAGCAGCCCCACGACAGGAAACATTCAGTACTTC. The chain couples TRBV5-1 to TRBJ2-4, with D tentatively TRBD1 (6 bases). Looked up from germline, CDR1 is SGHRS and CDR2 is YFSETQ. V was clipped by 4 bases and J by 6 bases, with 11 bases between them. There are 13 residues in the CDR3.

This chain joins TRBV6-5 and TRBJ2-3; perhaps TRBD1 as D (6 bases). With 5 bases removed from V and 4 bases from J, the gap between germline ends came to 13 bases. The germline CDR1 and CDR2 sequences are MNHEY and SVGAGI. This CDR3 contains 14 residues. The CDR3 is CASSLRGGADTQYF. DNA for the CDR3: TGTGCCAGCAGTCTGCGAGGGGGTGCAGATACGCAGTATTTT.

The CDR3 reads CASSQTGQGYGYTF. DNA of the CDR3: TGTGCCAGCAGTCAAACAGGACAGGGCTATGGCTACACCTTC. The rearrangement links TRBV7-2 to TRBJ1-2, with TRBD1 identical over 8 bases. Losses at the gene ends were 6 bases for V and 4 bases for J; bases not matched to a gene: 7. The CDR3 consists of 14 residues. Per the germline V gene, CDR1 is SGHTA and CDR2 is FQGNSA.

This sequence joins TRBV19 and TRBJ2-7; D not resolved. V shed 7 bases and J shed 0 bases, with 16 bases lying between them. CDR3 length: 15 amino acids. Germline V gene sequence: CDR1 LNHDA, CDR2 SQIVND (reference sequence). As DNA, the CDR3 is TGTGCCAGTACCCTGCGGATGGGTTACTCCTACGAGCAGTACTTC. Residues: CASTLRMGYSYEQYF.

The rearrangement joins TRBV4-2 to TRBJ2-7; 11 nucleotides line up with TRBD2. CDR1 LGHNA and CDR2 YNFKEQ come from the germline V gene. Trimming removed 0 bases from V and 7 bases from J; junction bases left unmatched: 5. The CDR3 has 15 residues. The DNA of the CDR3 is TGTGCCAGCAGCCAAGAAGGGGCTAGCGGGAGGGAGCAGTACTTC. Its translation: CASSQEGASGREQYF.

V gene TRBV5-1 combines with J gene TRBJ1-1, with 8 bases lining up with TRBD1. The CDR3 extends over 16 amino acids. Looked up from germline, CDR1 is SGHRS and CDR2 is YFSETQ. Unmatched junction bases numbered 11, after V lost 4 bases and J lost 3 bases. In nucleotides, the CDR3 is TGCGCCAGCAGCGCCAGGGGGCACAGGTGGGACACTGAAGCTTTCTTT. Residues: CASSARGHRWDTEAFF.

Points on this clone: Compared with germline, one end of the junction differs, possibly owing to a read error. The chain carries TRBV4-3 and TRBJ2-3; no firm D call. The CDR3 is 15 residues long. Germline V lookup: CDR1 LGHNA, CDR2 YSLEER. CDR3 sequence (DNA): TGCGCCAGCAGTCAAGGCCGTGAGCAAGGAGATACGCAGTATTTT. Translation: CASSQGREQGDTQYF.

The chain combines TRBV7-9 with TRBJ2-7; no reliable D call. The CDR3 contains 14 residues. Germline CDR1 reads SEHNR; CDR2 reads FQNEAQ (reference sequence). V was cut by 1 base and J by 7 bases, with 14 bases left in between. CDR3 nucleotide sequence: TGTGCCAGCAGCTTAGATACGAGCTCTGGGGAGCAGTACTTC. Protein product: CASSLDTSSGEQYF.

The chain uses TRBV2 and TRBJ2-4; 12 bases match TRBD2. This CDR3 region has 13 residues. V was pared by 2 bases and J by 11 bases, with 1 base of the junction left unmatched. Germline CDR1 SNHLY, CDR2 FYNNEI. CDR3 sequence (DNA): TGTGCCAGCAGTGAACTAGCGGGAGGGTTTCAGTACTTC. As protein: CASSELAGGFQYF.

The chain links TRBV19 to TRBJ2-2; the D is unclear. V lost 4 bases, J lost 3 bases, and 18 bases lay in between. Germline V gene lookup returns CDR1 LNHDA and CDR2 SQIVND (reference sequence). The length of the CDR3 is 17 residues. The CDR3 loop is CASSKSPRQTYTGELFF. The CDR3 DNA reads TGTGCCAGTAGTAAATCCCCCCGGCAGACCTACACCGGGGAGCTGTTTTTT.

The rearrangement links TRBV7-9 to TRBJ2-7, with 7 bases fitting TRBD1. The length of the CDR3 is 14 residues. Germline V lookup: CDR1 SEHNR, CDR2 FQNEAQ (reference sequence). The V and J ends lost 5 bases and 2 bases, in that order; junction bases with no gene match: 6. The CDR3 coding sequence is TGTGCCAGCAGCCCCCGGGACAGTACCTACGAGCAGTACTTC. Amino acids: CASSPRDSTYEQYF.

V and J are TRBV6-6 and TRBJ1-6; D unclear. Germline CDR1 reads MNHNY; CDR2 reads SVGAGI (reference sequence). There are 12 residues in the CDR3. V lost 4 bases and J 6 bases, leaving 4 bases between the germline ends. Here the CDR3 reads CASSWTNSPLHF. The CDR3 nucleotides read TGTGCCAGCAGTTGGACTAATTCACCCCTCCACTTT.

The chain carries TRBV5-4 and TRBJ1-4, with D unresolved. Trimming took off 5 bases at V and 5 bases at J, with 13 bases between the two ends. The CDR3 contains 14 residues. In germline, CDR1 is SGHNT, CDR2 YYREEE (reference sequence). The CDR3, as DNA: TGTGCCAGCAGTTCCCCCGGGGAGAATGAAAAACTGTTTTTT. Its translation is CASSSPGENEKLFF.

This chain's CDR3 is CASSVEPYTGELFF. The CDR3 nucleotides read TGTGCCAGCAGCGTAGAACCTTACACCGGGGAGCTGTTTTTT. This chain links TRBV9 with TRBJ2-2; the D is unclear. This CDR3 has 14 amino acids. V lost 0 bases, J lost 3 bases, and 6 bases lay in between. CDR1 is SGDLS and CDR2 is YYNGEE in the germline V gene.

This chain connects TRBV5-1 to TRBJ1-1; D unresolved. V lost 4 bases to trimming and J lost 0 bases, with 10 bases between them. This CDR3 contains 14 residues. Germline V lookup: CDR1 SGHRS, CDR2 YFSETQ. The CDR3 DNA reads TGCGCCAGCAGCAAGGACCGCATGAACACTGAAGCTTTCTTT. Its translation is CASSKDRMNTEAFF.

This sequence joins TRBV20-1 and TRBJ2-5; D is unresolved. V lost 5 bases and J lost 5, with 9 bases in between. The germline V gene has CDR1 DFQATT and CDR2 SNEGSKA (reference sequence). The CDR3 covers 11 residues. This CDR3 is CSAPRRETQYF. CDR3 sequence (DNA): TGCAGTGCTCCTCGCCGGGAGACCCAGTACTTC.